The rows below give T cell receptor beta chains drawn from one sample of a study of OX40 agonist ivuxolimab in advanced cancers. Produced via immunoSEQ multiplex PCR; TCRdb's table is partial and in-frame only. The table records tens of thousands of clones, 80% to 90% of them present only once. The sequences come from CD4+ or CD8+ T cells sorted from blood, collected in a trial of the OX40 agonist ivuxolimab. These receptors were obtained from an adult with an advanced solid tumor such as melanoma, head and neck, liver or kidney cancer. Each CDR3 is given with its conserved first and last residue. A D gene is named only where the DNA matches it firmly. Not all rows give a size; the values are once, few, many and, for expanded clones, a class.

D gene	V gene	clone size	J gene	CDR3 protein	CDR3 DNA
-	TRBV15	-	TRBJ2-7	CATSPLRDNSYEQYF	TGTGCCACCAGCCCGCTCCGGGACAACTCCTACGAGCAGTACTTC
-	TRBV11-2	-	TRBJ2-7	CASTRPGLTPYEQYF	TGTGCCAGCACCCGTCCGGGACTCACTCCTTACGAGCAGTACTTC
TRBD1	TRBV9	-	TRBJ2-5	CASSAGVRTGERETQYF	TGTGCCAGCAGCGCGGGGGTGAGGACAGGGGAACGAGAGACCCAGTACTTC
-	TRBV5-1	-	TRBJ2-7	CASSLEPASYEQYF	TGCGCCAGCAGCTTGGAACCGGCGTCCTACGAGCAGTACTTC
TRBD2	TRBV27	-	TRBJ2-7	CASSYGGKYEQYF	TGTGCCAGCAGTTACGGGGGGAAGTACGAGCAGTACTTC
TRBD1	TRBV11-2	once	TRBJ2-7	CASSLDRDPSYEQYF	TGTGCCAGCAGCTTGGACAGGGACCCCTCCTACGAGCAGTACTTC
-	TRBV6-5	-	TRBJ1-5	CASSPAGNQPQHF	TGTGCCAGCAGCCCAGCGGGGAACCAGCCCCAGCATTTT
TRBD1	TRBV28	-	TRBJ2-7	CASSLRQGASYEQYF	TGTGCCAGCAGTTTACGACAGGGGGCGTCCTACGAGCAGTACTTC
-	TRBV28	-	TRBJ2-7	CASSLPTTATYEQYF	TGTGCCAGCAGTTTACCTACGACAGCCACCTACGAGCAGTACTTC
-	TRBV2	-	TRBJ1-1	CASSVSGYNTEAFF	TGTGCCAGCAGTGTCTCAGGGTATAACACTGAAGCTTTCTTT
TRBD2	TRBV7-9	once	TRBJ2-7	CASPGEGPNEQYF	TGTGCCAGCCCGGGGGAGGGCCCTAACGAGCAGTACTTC
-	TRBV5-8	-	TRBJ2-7	CASSSRQSSYEQYF	TGTGCCAGCAGCTCAAGACAGAGCTCCTACGAGCAGTACTTC
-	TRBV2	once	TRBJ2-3	CAIVFLGESTDTQYF	TGTGCCATCGTCTTCTTGGGGGAATCCACAGATACGCAGTATTTT
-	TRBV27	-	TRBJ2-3	CASSLFTDTQYF	TGTGCCAGCAGTTTATTCACAGATACGCAGTATTTT
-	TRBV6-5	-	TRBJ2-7	CASSYSIQGTHEQYF	TGTGCCAGCAGTTACTCAATACAGGGTACCCACGAGCAGTACTTC
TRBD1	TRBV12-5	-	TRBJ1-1	CASGPGQGNTEAFF	TGTGCTAGTGGTCCCGGACAGGGGAACACTGAAGCTTTCTTT
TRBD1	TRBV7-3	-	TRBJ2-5	CASSLSGQQETQYF	TGTGCCAGCAGCCTCTCGGGACAGCAAGAGACCCAGTACTTC
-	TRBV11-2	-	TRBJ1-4	CASSLDWSPNEKLFF	TGTGCCAGCAGCTTAGATTGGAGTCCGAACGAAAAACTGTTTTTT
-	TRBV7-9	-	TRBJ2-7	CASSLDPSPTYEQYF	TGTGCCAGCAGCCTAGACCCAAGCCCAACCTACGAGCAGTACTTC
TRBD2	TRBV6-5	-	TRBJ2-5	CASSYSTGLQETQYF	TGTGCCAGCAGTTACTCTACGGGACTACAAGAGACCCAGTACTTC
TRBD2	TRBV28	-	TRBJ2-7	CASSSLGLAGGTFYEQYF	TGTGCCAGCAGTTCACTGGGACTAGCGGGAGGGACGTTCTACGAGCAGTACTTC
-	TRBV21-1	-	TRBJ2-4	CASSKLARRRLAKNIQYF	TGTGCCAGCAGCAAATTGGCGAGACGGCGTCTAGCCAAAAACATTCAGTACTTC
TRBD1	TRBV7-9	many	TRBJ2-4	CASTLHRGDFGAKNIQYF	TGTGCCAGCACTCTCCACAGGGGCGACTTTGGGGCCAAAAACATTCAGTACTTC
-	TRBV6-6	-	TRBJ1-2	CASSYSETLGGYTF	TGTGCCAGCAGTTACTCGGAGACCCTTGGGGGCTACACCTTC
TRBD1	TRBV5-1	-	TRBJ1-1	CASSWTGGTEAFF	TGCGCCAGCAGCTGGACAGGGGGAACTGAAGCTTTCTTT
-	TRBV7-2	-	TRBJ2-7	CASSLLGGIYEQYF	TGTGCCAGCAGCTTACTCGGCGGGATCTACGAGCAGTACTTC
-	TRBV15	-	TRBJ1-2	CATSFPRGYGYTF	TGTGCCACCAGCTTTCCCAGGGGATATGGCTACACCTTC
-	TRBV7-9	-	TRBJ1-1	CASSSDRVEAFF	TGTGCCAGCAGCTCCGACCGGGTTGAAGCTTTCTTT
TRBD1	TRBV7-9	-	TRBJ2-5	CASTITGTGETQYF	TGTGCCAGCACCATCACCGGGACAGGGGAGACCCAGTACTTC
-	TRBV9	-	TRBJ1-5	CASSARSGRAQPQHF	TGTGCCAGCAGCGCTAGAAGCGGCAGGGCACAGCCCCAGCATTTT
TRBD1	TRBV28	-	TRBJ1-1	CASSGTGGASTEAFF	TGTGCCAGCAGTGGGACAGGGGGCGCCAGCACTGAAGCTTTCTTT
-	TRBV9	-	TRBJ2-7	CASSVGTWEVQYF	TGTGCCAGCAGCGTAGGGACGTGGGAGGTGCAGTACTTC
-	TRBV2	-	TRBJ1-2	CASSEPSGSAIYGYTF	TGTGCCAGCAGTGAACCCTCGGGCAGCGCAATCTATGGCTACACCTTC
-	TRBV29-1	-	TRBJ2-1	CSEAGTDNEQFF	TGCAGCGAGGCTGGGACCGACAATGAGCAGTTCTTC
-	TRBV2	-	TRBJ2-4	CASSEELPPGNIQYF	TGTGCCAGCAGTGAGGAGCTCCCGCCCGGAAACATTCAGTACTTC
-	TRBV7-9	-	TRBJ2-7	CASSSPADTYEQYF	TGTGCCAGCAGCTCGCCGGCAGATACCTACGAGCAGTACTTC
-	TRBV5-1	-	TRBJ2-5	CASSPDAETQYF	TGCGCCAGCAGCCCCGACGCGGAGACCCAGTACTTC
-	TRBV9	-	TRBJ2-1	CASSIRPFQGSYNEQFF	TGTGCCAGCAGCATAAGACCCTTCCAGGGCTCCTACAATGAGCAGTTCTTC
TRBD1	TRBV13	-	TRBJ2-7	CASSIGTGGYEQYF	TGTGCCAGCAGCATCGGGACAGGGGGTTACGAGCAGTACTTC
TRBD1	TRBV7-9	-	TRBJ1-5	CASSPPGQGSQPQHF	TGTGCCAGCAGCCCCCCGGGACAGGGAAGTCAGCCCCAGCATTTT
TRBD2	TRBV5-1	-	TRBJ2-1	CASRLGGDEQFF	TGCGCCAGCAGACTCGGGGGGGATGAGCAGTTCTTC
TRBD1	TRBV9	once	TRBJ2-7	CASSVGGGQGNLQYF	TGTGCCAGCAGCGTCGGAGGGGGACAGGGAAATTTACAGTACTTC
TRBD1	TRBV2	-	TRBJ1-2	CASSRREGQAHLSYGYTF	TGTGCCAGCAGCCGAAGGGAGGGACAGGCCCACCTTAGCTATGGCTACACCTTC